This TCR beta chain came from a study of spatial heterogeneity in lung cancer. General study results and limits: There was tracking of ubiquitous and regional nonsynonymous mutations by the respective counts of ubiquitous and regional expanded TCRs. In tumors, expanded intratumoral alpha and beta TCR counts tracked mutation counts.

This sample's time point: sample taken at primary tumor resection. Samples were donated by 72 untreated early-stage non-small cell lung cancer patients. Without sorting, whole RNA was sequenced from tumor, nontumor lung or frozen PBMC. This clonotype occurred a few times. Its antigen is currently unknown. From the 5' RACE reads, TCRdb called clonotypes with MiXCR, one entry per CDR3 protein. The table has about 20,000 distinct CDR3 sequences, 5.5% to 8.5% seen once. V lost 1 base, J lost 2 bases, and 12 bases lay in between. The length of the CDR3 is 14 residues. In germline, CDR1 is GTSNPN, CDR2 SVGIG (reference sequence).

The receptor comes from a female donor with early-stage non-small cell lung cancer. The sample consisted of lung tumor tissue, taken at surgery. This sequence joins TRBV30 and TRBJ2-7, with TRBD2 as a possible D gene (5 bases). The CDR3 reads CAWSGTVITYEQYF. The DNA for the CDR3 is TGTGCCTGGAGTGGGACTGTTATTACCTACGAGCAGTACTTC.